This TCR beta chain is from a study of T-cell memory formation after mild COVID-19. Study overall: Among the donors, TCR clusters were largely specific to each donor.

TCRdb reanalysed the 5' RACE reads using MiXCR and keeps one entry per CDR3 protein. The data contain just over 300,000 distinct CDR3 sequences, 15% to 20% of them singletons. Germline CDR1 and CDR2: ENHRY and SYGVKD. The CDR3 is 14 residues long. Between the trimmed V and J ends, which lost 7 bases and 3 bases, there was a span of 15 bases. The sequencing input was PBMCs or a T cell subset sorted from them (not recorded which). The sequence was collected from a man aged 18 to 30 who had mild COVID-19 (a few samples of this study predate the infection). Cell type and time point are not known. The V and J genes are TRBV10-3 and TRBJ1-2; no firm D call. CDR3 nucleotide sequence: TGTGCCATCAAGGGCAGCCTCGACCACTATGGCTACACCTTC. Encoded protein: CAIKGSLDHYGYTF.